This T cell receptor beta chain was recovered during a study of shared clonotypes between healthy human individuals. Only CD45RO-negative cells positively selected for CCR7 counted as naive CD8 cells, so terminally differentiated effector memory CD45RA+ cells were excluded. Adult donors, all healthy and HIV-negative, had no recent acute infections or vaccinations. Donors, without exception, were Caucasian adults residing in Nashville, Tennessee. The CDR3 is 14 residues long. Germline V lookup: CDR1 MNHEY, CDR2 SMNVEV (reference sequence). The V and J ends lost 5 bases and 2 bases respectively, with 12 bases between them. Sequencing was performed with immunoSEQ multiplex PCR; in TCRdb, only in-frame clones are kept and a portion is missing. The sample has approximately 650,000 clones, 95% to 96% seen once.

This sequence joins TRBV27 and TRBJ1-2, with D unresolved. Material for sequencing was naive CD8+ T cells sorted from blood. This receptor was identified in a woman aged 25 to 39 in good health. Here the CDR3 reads CASSGRSTNYGYTF. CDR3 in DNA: TGTGCCAGCAGTGGGAGAAGCACAAACTATGGCTACACCTTC.